This TCR beta chain came from a study of cytomegalovirus exposure and HLA in healthy donors. Trimming removed 4 bases from V and 5 bases from J, with 7 bases in between. The CDR3 totals 12 residues. CDR1 SGHRS and CDR2 YFSETQ come from the germline V gene. PCR involved 60 Vbeta and 13 Jbeta primers. Method: immunoSEQ multiplex PCR; TCRdb's copy keeps in-frame clones and lacks some. Of 190,000 or so clones listed, around three quarters are singletons. This clone was detected only a few times. Its antigen is not known. Study-wide points: When analyzed later, a missense DCLRE1C variant was found to be linked to TCR beta V- and J-gene trimming. The number of N-insertions in an Asian-associated ancestry cluster was reportedly below the approximately 680-donor mean in a later analysis. The only immune exposure information that was available was CMV serostatus. In an earlier analysis, most TCR beta V segments were productive about 87% or about 30% of the time.

The TCR comes from a boy between 10 and 17 years old in good health and CMV-seronegative. The chain has TRBV5-1 and TRBJ2-1; D is undetermined. Sequences were obtained from PBMCs. The CDR3 loop reads CASSHTDNEQFF. The CDR3 nucleotides read TGCGCCAGCAGCCATACGGACAATGAGCAGTTCTTC. Together with reference TRBV5-1 and TRBJ2-1, the CDR3 gives the full variable domain: KAGVTQTPRYLIKTRGQQVTLSCSPISGHRSVSWYQQTPGQGLQFLFEYFSETQRNKGNFPGRFSGRQFSNSRSEMNVSTLELGDSALYLCASSHTDNEQFFGPGTRLTVL.